This entry features one T cell receptor beta chain sequence. TCRdb called the 5' RACE reads again in MiXCR, with one record for every CDR3 protein. The sample lists approximately 550,000 distinct CDR3 sequences, under 25% occurring once. This sample was taken from a study of T cells after yellow fever vaccination. The CDR3 contains 13 residues. V was pared by 4 bases and J by 5 bases, with 12 bases between. Germline lookup yields CDR1 SGHRS and CDR2 YFSETQ. The source material was PBMCs, sampled 15 days after the yellow fever booster vaccination. This sequence was found in a man aged 25 to 45 who received the YFV17D yellow fever vaccine. The rearrangement links TRBV5-1 to TRBJ2-5; D might be TRBD2 (5 bases). CDR3 region: CASSRALAETQYF. CDR3 bases: TGCGCCAGCAGCCGCGCCCTAGCCGAGACCCAGTACTTC.